These 30 T cell receptor beta chains were all obtained from the same sample, sequenced in a study of blood T cell repertoires in COVID-19. The method was immunoSEQ multiplex PCR; TCRdb's version includes in-frame clones alone and lacks a portion of them. The profile covers approximately 53,000 clones, with about 89% appearing a single time and about 28% taken by the ten largest. The sample taken for sequencing was peripheral blood. Receptors were obtained from a human donor in a cohort sampled during active COVID-19.

The V call is TRBV6-4, the J call TRBJ2-5; TRBD2 matches 12 bases. J was trimmed by 5 bases and V by 3 bases; bases with no gene match: 7. Germline V gives CDR1 MRHNA, CDR2 SNTAGT. The CDR3 runs 16 residues. The CDR3 loop reads CASSDNLAGGPETQYF. The CDR3 nucleotides read TGTGCCAGCAGTGATAATCTAGCGGGAGGGCCGGAGACCCAGTACTTC.

V and J are TRBV7-9 and TRBJ1-1; D is ambiguous. Germline-derived CDR1 and CDR2 are SEHNR and FQNEAQ (reference sequence). The CDR3 runs to 13 residues. Deletions cut 1 base from V and 2 bases from J, with 5 bases between. The chain's CDR3 is CASSLETNTEAFF. The CDR3 DNA follows: TGTGCCAGCAGCTTAGAGACAAACACTGAAGCTTTCTTT.

V gene TRBV2 combines with J gene TRBJ1-5; no reliable D call. V lost 6 bases to trimming and J lost 0 bases, with 12 bases between them. Per the germline V gene, CDR1 is SNHLY and CDR2 is FYNNEI. The CDR3 has 15 amino acids. Written as DNA, the CDR3 is TGTGCCAGCAGGGAGGGTGGCGGTAGCAATCAGCCCCAGCATTTT. Residues: CASREGGGSNQPQHF. The variable domain in full, with the rest retrieved from reference TRBV2 and TRBJ1-5, is EPEVTQTPSHQVTQMGQEVILRCVPISNHLYFYWYRQILGQKVEFLVSFYNNEISEKSEIFDDQFSVERPDGSNFTLKIRSTKLEDSAMYFCASREGGGSNQPQHFGDGTRLSIL.

The gene calls are TRBV4-1 and TRBJ2-2; TRBD1 aligns across 7 bases. The germline V gene encodes CDR1 MGHRA and CDR2 YSYEKL. This CDR3 has 15 amino acids. Trimming took 3 bases from V and 4 from J; bases not matched to a gene: 5. The CDR3 reads CASSHPTGTTGELFF. DNA for the CDR3: TGCGCCAGCAGCCACCCGACAGGGACCACCGGGGAGCTGTTTTTT.

This clone was seen a few times. J is TRBJ1-1 and V is TRBV5-1, with 8 bases lining up with TRBD1. The CDR3 loop spans 17 amino acids. After removal of 5 bases from V and 3 bases from J, the junction contained 15 bases not matched to a gene. Germline loops: CDR1 SGHRS, CDR2 YFSETQ. The CDR3 region is CASSPATGVLSYTEAFF. Written as DNA, the CDR3 is TGCGCCAGCAGTCCGGCGACAGGGGTCCTAAGTTACACTGAAGCTTTCTTT.

The chain employs TRBV5-1 and TRBJ2-5; weak D call: TRBD2 (6 bases). The CDR3 sequence is 17 residues long. Germline V gene data show CDR1 as SGHRS and CDR2 as YFSETQ. V was clipped by 0 bases and J by 4 bases, with 19 bases between them. The chain's CDR3 is CASSLGVGGLSGETQYF. CDR3 DNA sequence: TGCGCCAGCAGCTTGGGAGTGGGGGGACTGAGCGGAGAGACCCAGTACTTC. The full variable domain, its missing parts supplied by reference TRBV5-1 and TRBJ2-5, is KAGVTQTPRYLIKTRGQQVTLSCSPISGHRSVSWYQQTPGQGLQFLFEYFSETQRNKGNFPGRFSGRQFSNSRSEMNVSTLELGDSALYLCASSLGVGGLSGETQYFGPGTRLLVL.

The CDR3 region has the DNA TGTGCCAGCAGCCCGGTTACCCAAGAGACCCAGTACTTC. Its protein product is CASSPVTQETQYF. This chain joins TRBV5-4 and TRBJ2-5, with no clear D. This CDR3 is 13 amino acids long. Trimming left V 4 bases short and J 1 base short, with 8 bases between. From germline, CDR1 is SGHNT and CDR2 YYREEE (reference sequence). Complete variable domain (other parts from reference TRBV5-4 and TRBJ2-5): ETGVTQSPTHLIKTRGQQVTLRCSSQSGHNTVSWYQQALGQGPQFIFQYYREEENGRGNFPPRFSGLQFPNYSSELNVNALELDDSALYLCASSPVTQETQYFGPGTRLLVL.

V gene TRBV6-1 combines with J gene TRBJ2-1, with D tentatively TRBD2 (6 bases). CDR3 length: 14 residues. Trimming removed 1 base at V and 5 bases at J, with 9 bases between. Germline assignment: CDR1 MNHNS and CDR2 SASEGT. CDR3 sequence (DNA): TGTGCCAGCAGTGAAGGGCTAGCGAACAATGAGCAGTTCTTC. Translation gives CASSEGLANNEQFF.

The chain is built from TRBV3-1 (or the pseudogene TRBV3-2) and TRBJ2-7, with TRBD2 matching 7 bases. Germline assignment: CDR1 LGHDT and CDR2 YNNKEL (reference sequence). The V gene end was trimmed by 3 bases and the J gene end by 2 bases; junction bases not matched to a gene: 13. This CDR3 has 17 amino acids. Here the CDR3 DNA reads TGTGCCAGCAGCCATCCCGTGGGGAGGGCGCAGCCCTACGAGCAGTACGTC. Translated: CASSHPVGRAQPYEQYV.

The genes are TRBV5-6 and TRBJ2-1, with 13 bases fitting TRBD2. CDR3 length: 16 amino acids. V gave up 0 bases and J gave up 8 bases; unmatched junction bases: 5. The germline CDR1 and CDR2 sequences are SGHDT and YYEEEE. Here the CDR3 reads CASSLGGTSGVDEQFF. Here the CDR3 DNA reads TGTGCCAGCAGCTTGGGGGGGACTAGCGGGGTTGATGAGCAGTTCTTC.

The chain has TRBV7-2 and TRBJ1-3; no clear D. Trimming shortened V by 3 bases and J by 2 bases, and 2 bases separated the two germline ends. The CDR3 runs to 12 residues. Germline-derived CDR1 and CDR2 are SGHTA and FQGNSA. In DNA, the CDR3 is TGTGCCAGCAGCTTTACTGGAAACACCATATATTTT. It codes for CASSFTGNTIYF. The complete variable domain, with remaining parts taken from reference TRBV7-2 and TRBJ1-3, reads GAGVSQSPSNKVTEKGKDVELRCDPISGHTALYWYRQSLGQGLEFLIYFQGNSAPDKSGLPSDRFSAERTGGSVSTLTIQRTQQEDSAVYLCASSFTGNTIYFGEGSWLTVV.

This rearrangement joins TRBV6-5 to TRBJ1-1; D is perhaps TRBD1 (6 bases). V lost 6 bases and J lost 0, with 11 bases in between. This CDR3 region has 14 residues. Germline CDR1 is MNHEY and CDR2 is SVGAGI. The CDR3 DNA reads TGTGCCAGCAGGATCGCAGGGGTGAACACTGAAGCTTTCTTT. It translates to CASRIAGVNTEAFF.

This clone was observed once. This sequence joins TRBV5-8 and TRBJ2-2, with D possibly matching TRBD2 (5 bases). V lost 0 bases and J lost 5, with 11 bases in between. The CDR3 has 15 amino acids. Germline values: CDR1 SGHTS, CDR2 YDEGEE. CDR3 sequence reads: CASSLDRGKTGELFF. In nucleotides, the CDR3 is TGTGCCAGCAGCTTGGATCGGGGTAAAACCGGGGAGCTGTTTTTT.

The rearrangement joins TRBV13 to TRBJ1-1; TRBD1 matches at 12 bases. Germline CDR1 and CDR2: PRHDT and FYEKMQ (reference sequence). V lost 3 bases and J lost 6; bases outside the gene matches: 5. The CDR3 consists of 15 residues. The CDR3 is CASSFRDRGLPEAFF. The CDR3 DNA reads TGTGCCAGCAGCTTCCGGGACAGGGGGCTTCCTGAAGCTTTCTTT. Supplemented by reference TRBV13 and TRBJ1-1, the full variable domain reads AAGVIQSPRHLIKEKRETATLKCYPIPRHDTVYWYQQGPGQDPQFLISFYEKMQSDKGSIPDRFSAQQFSDYHSELNMSSLELGDSALYFCASSFRDRGLPEAFFGQGTRLTVV.

This chain links TRBV7-6 with TRBJ2-6, with D possibly being TRBD1 (5 bases). CDR1 is SGHVS, CDR2 FNYEAQ, per germline. The V gene lost 8 bases and the J gene lost 1 base, with 12 bases spanning the gap. The CDR3 totals 15 residues. DNA of the CDR3: TGTGCCAGCGGCGCAGGGCGGTCTGGGGCCAACGTCCTGACTTTC. Protein sequence: CASGAGRSGANVLTF.

V usage is TRBV20-1 and J usage is TRBJ2-3; 8 bases line up with TRBD1. The V gene's germline CDR1 is DFQATT and CDR2 SNEGSKA (reference sequence). CDR3 length: 15 amino acids. Trimming took 5 bases from V and 6 from J; bases not matched to a gene: 13. CDR3 bases: TGCAGTGCTGGTGGGGGCAGGGGGCTTATGGATACGCAGTATTTT. It encodes CSAGGGRGLMDTQYF.

The J gene is TRBJ2-3, the V gene TRBV5-1; TRBD1 matches at 7 bases. V shed 0 bases, J shed 0 bases, and the junction held 7 bases outside the gene matches. The germline V gene has CDR1 SGHRS and CDR2 YFSETQ. This CDR3 is 17 amino acids long. In nucleotides, the CDR3 is TGCGCCAGCAGCTTGGCCGCACAGGGGATTAGCACAGATACGCAGTATTTT. Its protein is CASSLAAQGISTDTQYF.

This clone was observed once. This chain links TRBV12-3 or TRBV12-4 with TRBJ1-1; D is unclear. The CDR3 spans 13 residues. The V end lost 6 bases, the J end lost 8 bases, and 16 bases lay between the germline ends. The CDR3 reads CASRVTPSSEAFF. Written as DNA, the CDR3 is TGTGCCAGCAGGGTGACACCCAGTTCCGAAGCTTTCTTT.

This clone appeared a single time. In DNA, the CDR3 is TGTGCCAGCTCACAACAGGTTGATGAAAAACTGTTTTTT. It is translated as CASSQQVDEKLFF. This chain joins TRBV18 and TRBJ1-4; D may be TRBD1 (5 bases). The germline CDR1 and CDR2 sequences are KGHSH and LQKENI. Trimming removed 4 bases from V and 6 bases from J, with 9 bases in between. The CDR3 is 13 amino acids. The full variable domain, rest sourced from reference TRBV18 and TRBJ1-4, is NAGVMQNPRHLVRRRGQEARLRCSPMKGHSHVYWYRQLPEEGLKFMVYLQKENIIDESGMPKERFSAEFPKEGPSILRIQQVVRGDSAAYFCASSQQVDEKLFFGSGTQLSVL.

The CDR3 DNA follows: TGCGCCAGCAGCCAAGAAGCCGGGGGTGACACTGAAGCTTTCTTT. Encoded protein: CASSQEAGGDTEAFF. This chain connects TRBV4-3 to TRBJ1-1; tentative D call: TRBD1 (5 bases). The CDR3 loop spans 15 amino acids. V lost 0 bases to trimming and J lost 3 bases, with 11 bases between them. Looked up from germline, CDR1 is LGHNA and CDR2 is YSLEER.

The chain couples TRBV5-4 to TRBJ2-3; 7 bases are shared with TRBD2. CDR1 is SGHNT and CDR2 is YYREEE in the germline V gene (reference sequence). The CDR3 consists of 16 residues. V lost 3 bases and J lost 3; bases outside the gene matches: 10. DNA of the CDR3: TGTGCCAGCAGCTGGGGTAGTGCTAGCGGAACAGATACGCAGTATTTT. Its protein is CASSWGSASGTDTQYF. Complete variable domain (other parts from reference TRBV5-4 and TRBJ2-3): ETGVTQSPTHLIKTRGQQVTLRCSSQSGHNTVSWYQQALGQGPQFIFQYYREEENGRGNFPPRFSGLQFPNYSSELNVNALELDDSALYLCASSWGSASGTDTQYFGPGTRLTVL.

The rearrangement joins TRBV27 to TRBJ1-5; D call uncertain. The CDR3 contains 12 residues. Germline-derived CDR1 and CDR2 are MNHEY and SMNVEV (reference sequence). V lost 8 bases and J 9 bases, leaving 14 bases between the germline ends. The CDR3 loop is CASSGGRGPQHF. The CDR3, as DNA: TGTGCCAGCTCAGGAGGGCGAGGGCCCCAGCATTTT.

This chain links TRBV29-1 with TRBJ1-1, with 9 bases lining up with TRBD1. CDR3 length: 14 amino acids. Germline V lookup: CDR1 SQVTM, CDR2 ANQGSEA. J gave up 5 bases and V 7 bases, and 11 bases lay outside the gene matches. In DNA, the CDR3 is TGCAGCGGAACGACAGGGGGTACGGGGACTGAAGCTTTCTTT. Translated, it gives CSGTTGGTGTEAFF.

The J gene is TRBJ2-7, the V gene TRBV18, with 8 nucleotides matching TRBD1. The V gene end was trimmed by 1 base and the J gene end by 2 bases; junction bases not matched to a gene: 4. This CDR3 region has 15 residues. Germline CDR1 is KGHSH and CDR2 is LQKENI. The CDR3 sequence is CASSPQQGVPYEQYF. CDR3 nucleotide sequence: TGTGCCAGCTCACCACAACAGGGGGTACCCTACGAGCAGTACTTC.

The rearrangement uses TRBV19 and TRBJ2-2; TRBD1 aligns across 8 bases. CDR1 is LNHDA, CDR2 SQIVND, per germline (reference sequence). V was pared by 5 bases and J by 1 base, with 6 bases of the junction left unmatched. The CDR3 is made up of 16 amino acids. CDR3: CASSRPGGQNTGELFF. CDR3 sequence (DNA): TGTGCCAGTAGTCGGCCAGGGGGCCAGAACACCGGGGAGCTGTTTTTT.

The V gene is TRBV23-1, the J gene TRBJ2-5; TRBD2 is a possible D gene (7 bases). TRBV23-1 is an ORF, and what it does is uncertain. The CDR3 covers 17 residues. V dropped 2 bases and J dropped 2 bases, with 18 bases sitting between them. In DNA, the CDR3 is TGCGCCAGCAGTCAAACCGTAGGCGGGGGCATACAAGAGACCCAGTACTTC. It is translated as CASSQTVGGGIQETQYF.

The count of this clone is one. The V and J genes are TRBV10-3 and TRBJ2-2; D possibly corresponds to TRBD1 (6 bases). With 5 bases removed from V and 6 bases from J, the gap between germline ends came to 13 bases. The CDR3 length is 14 residues. Germline V CDR1 and CDR2: ENHRY, SYGVKD. The CDR3 loop reads CAISRDTTAGELFF. The CDR3, as DNA: TGTGCCATCAGTAGGGACACCACGGCCGGGGAGCTGTTTTTT.

The gene calls are TRBV28 and TRBJ2-3; 9 nucleotides line up with TRBD1. Germline V gene sequence: CDR1 MDHEN, CDR2 SYDVKM. V lost 2 bases, J lost 2 bases, and 5 bases stayed unmatched. The CDR3 is 16 residues long. This chain's CDR3 is CASSLTGGIPTDTQYF. CDR3 coding DNA: TGTGCCAGCAGTTTAACAGGGGGCATTCCCACAGATACGCAGTATTTT.

The gene calls are TRBV18 and TRBJ2-5, with D maybe TRBD1 (6 bases). Trimming took 2 bases from V and 0 from J, leaving 13 bases between them. Germline V CDR1 and CDR2: KGHSH, LQKENI. This CDR3 spans 16 amino acids. The CDR3 DNA sequence: TGTGCCAGCTCACCAAGAGGGGGAGCGTACCAAGAGACCCAGTACTTC. Protein: CASSPRGGAYQETQYF.

The chain joins TRBV11-2 to TRBJ2-7; the D is unclear. CDR1 is SGHAT and CDR2 is FQNNGV in the germline V gene. CDR3 length: 11 amino acids. The ends were cut back, 7 bases at V and 7 bases at J, with 11 bases in the middle. The CDR3 sequence is CASTPGWEQYF. In DNA, the CDR3 is TGTGCCAGCACCCCCGGGTGGGAGCAGTACTTC.